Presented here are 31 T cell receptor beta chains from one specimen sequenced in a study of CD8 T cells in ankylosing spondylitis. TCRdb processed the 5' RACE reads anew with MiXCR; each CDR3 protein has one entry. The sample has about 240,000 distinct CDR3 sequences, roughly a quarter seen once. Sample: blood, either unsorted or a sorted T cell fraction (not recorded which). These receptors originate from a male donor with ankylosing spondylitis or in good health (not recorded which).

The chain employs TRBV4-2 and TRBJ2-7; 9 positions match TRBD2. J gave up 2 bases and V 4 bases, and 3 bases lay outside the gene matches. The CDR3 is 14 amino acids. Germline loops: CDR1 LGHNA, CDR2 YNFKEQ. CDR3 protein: CASSPSGVTYEQYF. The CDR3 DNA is TGTGCCAGCAGCCCTAGCGGGGTCACCTACGAGCAGTACTTC.

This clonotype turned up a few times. In DNA form, the CDR3 reads TGCGCCAGCCAAACAGGGGACCTCACCGGGGAGCTGTTTTTT. It specifies CASQTGDLTGELFF. The V call is TRBV5-1, the J call TRBJ2-2, with 7 bases matching TRBD1. With 7 bases clipped from V and 4 bases from J, the junction kept 7 bases outside the gene matches. Germline V CDR1 and CDR2: SGHRS, YFSETQ. CDR3 length equals 14 residues.

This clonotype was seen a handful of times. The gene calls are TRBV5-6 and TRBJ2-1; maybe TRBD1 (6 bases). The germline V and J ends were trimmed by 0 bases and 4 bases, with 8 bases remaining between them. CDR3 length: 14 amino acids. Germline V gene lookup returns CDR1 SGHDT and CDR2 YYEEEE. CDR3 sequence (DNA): TGTGCCAGCAGCTTGGGGGACAAGTACAATGAGCAGTTCTTC. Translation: CASSLGDKYNEQFF.

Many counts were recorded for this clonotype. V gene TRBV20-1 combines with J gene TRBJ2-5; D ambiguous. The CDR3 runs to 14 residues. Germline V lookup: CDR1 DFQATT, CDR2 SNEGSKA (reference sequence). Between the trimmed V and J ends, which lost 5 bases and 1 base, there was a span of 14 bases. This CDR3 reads CSAERTGVQETQYF. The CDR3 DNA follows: TGCAGTGCTGAGAGGACCGGCGTCCAAGAGACCCAGTACTTC.

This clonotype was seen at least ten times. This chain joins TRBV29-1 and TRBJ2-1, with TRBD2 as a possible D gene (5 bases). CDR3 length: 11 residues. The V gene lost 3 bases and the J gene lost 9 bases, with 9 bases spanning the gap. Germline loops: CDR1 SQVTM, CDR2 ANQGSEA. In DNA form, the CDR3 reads TGCAGCGTTGATTCCGGAGGTGAGCAGTTCTTC. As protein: CSVDSGGEQFF.

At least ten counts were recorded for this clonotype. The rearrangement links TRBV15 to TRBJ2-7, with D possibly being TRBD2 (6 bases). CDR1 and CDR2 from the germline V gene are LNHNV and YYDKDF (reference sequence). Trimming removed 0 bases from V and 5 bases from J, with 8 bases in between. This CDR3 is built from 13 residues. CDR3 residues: CATSRDPGDEQYF. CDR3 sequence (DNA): TGTGCCACCAGCAGAGATCCGGGGGACGAGCAGTACTTC.

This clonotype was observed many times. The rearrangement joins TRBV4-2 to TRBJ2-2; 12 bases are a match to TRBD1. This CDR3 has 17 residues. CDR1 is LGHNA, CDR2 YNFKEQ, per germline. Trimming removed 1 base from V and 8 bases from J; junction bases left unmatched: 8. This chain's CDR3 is CASSQAPGQGASGELFF. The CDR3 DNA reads TGTGCCAGCAGCCAAGCACCGGGACAGGGGGCGAGTGGGGAGCTGTTTTTT.

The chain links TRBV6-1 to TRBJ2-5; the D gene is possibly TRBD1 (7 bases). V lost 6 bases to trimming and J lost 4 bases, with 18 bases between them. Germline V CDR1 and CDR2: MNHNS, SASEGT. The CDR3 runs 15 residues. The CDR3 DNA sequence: TGTGCCAGCAGCCAGGGGGGCCTCAGTCGAGAGACCCAGTACTTC. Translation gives CASSQGGLSRETQYF.

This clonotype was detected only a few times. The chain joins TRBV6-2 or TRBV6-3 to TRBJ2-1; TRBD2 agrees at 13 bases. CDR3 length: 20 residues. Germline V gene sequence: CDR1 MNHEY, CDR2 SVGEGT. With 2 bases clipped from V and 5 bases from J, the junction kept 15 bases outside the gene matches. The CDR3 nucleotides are TGTGCCAGCAGTTACCGTGTACTAGCGGGGGGGCGGAAATCCCACAATGAGCAGTTCTTC. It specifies CASSYRVLAGGRKSHNEQFF.

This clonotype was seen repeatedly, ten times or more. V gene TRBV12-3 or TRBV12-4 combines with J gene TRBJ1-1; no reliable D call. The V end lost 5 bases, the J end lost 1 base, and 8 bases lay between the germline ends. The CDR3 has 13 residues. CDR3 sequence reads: CASSLQRNTEAFF. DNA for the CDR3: TGTGCCAGCAGTCTCCAGAGGAACACTGAAGCTTTCTTT.

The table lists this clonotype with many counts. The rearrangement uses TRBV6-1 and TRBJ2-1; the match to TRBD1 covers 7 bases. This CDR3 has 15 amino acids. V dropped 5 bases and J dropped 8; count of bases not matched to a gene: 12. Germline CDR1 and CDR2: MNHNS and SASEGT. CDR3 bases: TGTGCCAGCAGTCCAGACAGGGTTCGGGTATATGAGCAGTTCTTC. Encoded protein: CASSPDRVRVYEQFF.

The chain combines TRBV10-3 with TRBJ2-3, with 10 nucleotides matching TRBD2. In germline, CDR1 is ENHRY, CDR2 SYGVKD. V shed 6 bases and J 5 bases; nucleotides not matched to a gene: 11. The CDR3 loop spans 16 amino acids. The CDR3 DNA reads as TGTGCCATCAGCTCCGGGGAGCGGGGGGGCAAAGATACGCAGTATTTT. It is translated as CAISSGERGGKDTQYF.

The CDR3 is CASSTSGDPPSEQFF. In DNA, the CDR3 is TGTGCCAGCAGTACTAGCGGGGACCCCCCCAGTGAGCAGTTCTTC. The V call is TRBV12-3 or TRBV12-4, the J call TRBJ2-1; 10 bases are a match to TRBD2. The CDR3 runs 15 residues. The trim removed 5 bases at V and 9 bases at J, leaving 10 bases unmatched.

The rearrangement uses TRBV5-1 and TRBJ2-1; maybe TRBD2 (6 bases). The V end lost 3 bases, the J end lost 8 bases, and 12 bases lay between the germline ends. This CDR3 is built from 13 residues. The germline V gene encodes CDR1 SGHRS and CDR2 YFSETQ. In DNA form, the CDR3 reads TGCGCCAGCAGCTCCGGGGGTCGCGATGAGCAGTTCTTC. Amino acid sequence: CASSSGGRDEQFF.

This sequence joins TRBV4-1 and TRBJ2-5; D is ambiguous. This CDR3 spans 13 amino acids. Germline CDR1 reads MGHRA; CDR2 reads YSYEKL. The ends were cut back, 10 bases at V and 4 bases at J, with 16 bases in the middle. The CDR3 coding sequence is TGCGCCACCACCCTGCAGGAAGGAGAGACCCAGTACTTC. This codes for CATTLQEGETQYF.

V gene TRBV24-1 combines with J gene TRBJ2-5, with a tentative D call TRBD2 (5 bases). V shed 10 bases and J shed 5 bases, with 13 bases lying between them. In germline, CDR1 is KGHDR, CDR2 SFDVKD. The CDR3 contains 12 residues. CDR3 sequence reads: CATLPDWETQYF. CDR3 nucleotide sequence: TGTGCCACGCTGCCGGACTGGGAGACCCAGTACTTC.

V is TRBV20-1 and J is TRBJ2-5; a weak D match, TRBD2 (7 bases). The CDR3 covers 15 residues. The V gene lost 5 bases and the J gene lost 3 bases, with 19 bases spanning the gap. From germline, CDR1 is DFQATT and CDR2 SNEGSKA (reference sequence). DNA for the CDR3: TGCAGTGCTGCAAGATATGGGGGGGCTAAAGAGACCCAGTACTTC. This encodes CSAARYGGAKETQYF.

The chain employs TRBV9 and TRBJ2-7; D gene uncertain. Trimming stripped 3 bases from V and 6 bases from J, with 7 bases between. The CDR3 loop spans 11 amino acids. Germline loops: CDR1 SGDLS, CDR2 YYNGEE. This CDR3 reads CASSGGSEQYF. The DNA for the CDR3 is TGTGCCAGCAGCGGGGGTTCCGAGCAGTACTTC.

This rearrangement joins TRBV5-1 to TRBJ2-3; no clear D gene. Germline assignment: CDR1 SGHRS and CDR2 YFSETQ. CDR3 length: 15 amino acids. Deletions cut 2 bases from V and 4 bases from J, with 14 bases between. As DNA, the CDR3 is TGCGCCAGCAGCTTCAGGTCCAAGTCGGCAGATACGCAGTATTTT. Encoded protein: CASSFRSKSADTQYF.

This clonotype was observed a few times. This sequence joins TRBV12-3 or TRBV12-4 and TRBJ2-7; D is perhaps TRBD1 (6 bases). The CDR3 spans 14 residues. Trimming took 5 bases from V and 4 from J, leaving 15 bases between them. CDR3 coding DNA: TGTGCCAGCAGTGGGGACACGGATCGATACGAGCAGTACTTC. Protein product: CASSGDTDRYEQYF.

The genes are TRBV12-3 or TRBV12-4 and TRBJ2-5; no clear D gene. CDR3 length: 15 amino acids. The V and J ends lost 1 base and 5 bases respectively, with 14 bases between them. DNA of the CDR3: TGTGCCAGCAGTTTAGAGAGGCCCCCTACGGAGACCCAGTACTTC. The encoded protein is CASSLERPPTETQYF.

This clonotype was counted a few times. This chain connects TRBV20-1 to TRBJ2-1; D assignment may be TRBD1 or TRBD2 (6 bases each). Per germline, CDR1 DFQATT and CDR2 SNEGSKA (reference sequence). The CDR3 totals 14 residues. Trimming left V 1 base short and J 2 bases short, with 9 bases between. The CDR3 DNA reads TGCAGTGCTAGAGCGGGGGCGCCCTACAATGAGCAGTTCTTC. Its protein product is CSARAGAPYNEQFF.

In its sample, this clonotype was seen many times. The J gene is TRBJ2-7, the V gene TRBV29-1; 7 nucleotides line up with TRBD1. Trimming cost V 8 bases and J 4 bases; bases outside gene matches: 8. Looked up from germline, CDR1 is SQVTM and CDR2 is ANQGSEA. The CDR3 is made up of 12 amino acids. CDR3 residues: CSTRDSKYEQYF. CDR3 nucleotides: TGCAGCACACGGGACAGCAAATACGAGCAGTACTTC.

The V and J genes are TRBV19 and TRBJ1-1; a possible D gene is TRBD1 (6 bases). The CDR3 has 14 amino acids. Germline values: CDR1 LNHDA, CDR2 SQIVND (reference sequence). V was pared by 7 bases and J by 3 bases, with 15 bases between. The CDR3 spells CASNVRGADTEAFF. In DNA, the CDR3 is TGTGCCAGTAATGTTAGGGGGGCGGACACTGAAGCTTTCTTT.

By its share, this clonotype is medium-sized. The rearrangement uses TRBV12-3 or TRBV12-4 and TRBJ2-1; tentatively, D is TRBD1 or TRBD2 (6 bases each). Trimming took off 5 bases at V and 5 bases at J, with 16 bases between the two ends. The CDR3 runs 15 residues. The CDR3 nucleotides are TGTGCCAGCAGTCCCGGGGGCAGCTCGAACAATGAGCAGTTCTTC. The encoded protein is CASSPGGSSNNEQFF.

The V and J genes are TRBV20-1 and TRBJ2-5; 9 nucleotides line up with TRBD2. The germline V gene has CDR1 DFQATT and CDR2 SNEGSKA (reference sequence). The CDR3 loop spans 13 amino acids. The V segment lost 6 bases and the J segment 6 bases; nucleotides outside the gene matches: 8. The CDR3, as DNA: TGCAGTGCCCAGCGGGGGGTCGAAAAGACCCAGTACTTC. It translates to CSAQRGVEKTQYF.

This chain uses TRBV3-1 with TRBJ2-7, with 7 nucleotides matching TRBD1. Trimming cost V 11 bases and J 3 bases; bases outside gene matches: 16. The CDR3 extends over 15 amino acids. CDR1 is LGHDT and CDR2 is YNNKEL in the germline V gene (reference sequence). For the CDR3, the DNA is TGTGCCTCCTGCAAGGGATCTCAGGGGGTCTACGAGCAGTACTTC. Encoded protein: CASCKGSQGVYEQYF.

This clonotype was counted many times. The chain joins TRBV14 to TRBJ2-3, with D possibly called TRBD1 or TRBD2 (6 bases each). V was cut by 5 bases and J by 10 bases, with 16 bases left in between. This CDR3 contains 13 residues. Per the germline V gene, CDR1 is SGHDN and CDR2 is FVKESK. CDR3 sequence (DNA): TGTGCCAGCAGCGAAGGGGGGCCTGTTCCGCAGTATTTT. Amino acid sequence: CASSEGGPVPQYF.

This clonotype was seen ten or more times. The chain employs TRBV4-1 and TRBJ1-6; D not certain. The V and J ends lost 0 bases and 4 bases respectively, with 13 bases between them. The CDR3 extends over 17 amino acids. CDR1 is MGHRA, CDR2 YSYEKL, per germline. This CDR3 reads CASSQDSGSAYNSPLHF. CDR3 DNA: TGCGCCAGCAGCCAAGACTCCGGCTCAGCTTATAATTCACCCCTCCACTTT.

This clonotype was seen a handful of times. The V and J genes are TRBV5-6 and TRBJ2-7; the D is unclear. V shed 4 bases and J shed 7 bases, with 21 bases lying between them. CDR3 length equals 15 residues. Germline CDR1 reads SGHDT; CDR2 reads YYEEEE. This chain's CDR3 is CASSPTYRTDREQYF. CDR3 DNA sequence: TGTGCCAGCAGCCCCACGTATCGGACGGATAGGGAGCAGTACTTC. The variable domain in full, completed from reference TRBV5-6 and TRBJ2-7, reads DAGVTQSPTHLIKTRGQQVTLRCSPKSGHDTVSWYQQALGQGPQFIFQYYEEEERQRGNFPDRFSGHQFPNYSSELNVNALLLGDSALYLCASSPTYRTDREQYFGPGTRLTVT.

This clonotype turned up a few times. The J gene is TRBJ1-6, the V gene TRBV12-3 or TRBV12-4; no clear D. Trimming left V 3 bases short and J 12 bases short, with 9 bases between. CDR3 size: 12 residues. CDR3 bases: TGTGCCAGCAGTTTGGCGGGCAAACCCCTCCACTTT. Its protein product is CASSLAGKPLHF.